This section outlines one T cell receptor (beta chain) sequence together with its context. Its target is not known. The donors, aged roughly 6 to 90, were healthy Caucasians from Russia. No fewer than 5.5 micrograms of total RNA were isolated from every sample. This record comes from a study of blood T cells in healthy people across ages. The trim removed 6 bases at V and 3 bases at J, leaving 8 bases unmatched. This CDR3 comprises 18 residues. Germline CDR1 MNHEY, CDR2 SVGEGT. A J-beta primer mix and a sample-barcoded 5' primer were used in a second PCR of roughly 6 to 11 cycles. One entry per CDR3 protein results from TCRdb running MiXCR on the 5' RACE reads. Of approximately 400,000 distinct CDR3 sequences in the sample, 45% to 60% were seen once. General study findings and limits: Roughly linearly, TCR beta diversity per million T cells fell as age increased.

This chain joins TRBV6-2 or TRBV6-3 and TRBJ2-1, with 16 bases matching TRBD2. This sequence originates from a man aged 55 to 70 in good health. Sequenced sample: blood. CDR3 sequence reads: CASRYTGLAGGIYNEQFF. CDR3 nucleotide sequence: TGTGCCAGCAGATACACGGGACTAGCGGGAGGGATCTACAATGAGCAGTTCTTC.